This T cell receptor (beta chain) was retrieved from a study of T cells in Graves' hyperthyroidism and ophthalmopathy. Germline V lookup: CDR1 SGHDN, CDR2 FVKESK. V was trimmed by 1 base and J by 3 bases, leaving 5 bases between them. The CDR3 extends over 13 amino acids. TCR beta CDR3 regions were amplified from RNA transcripts. An initial round of RT-PCR targeting the TCR CDR3 relied on the HTBI primer set. In TCRdb, the multiplex PCR reads were re-called with MiXCR into one record per CDR3 protein. Of about 740,000 distinct CDR3 sequences detected, around 15% appear once; the ten largest clones hold about 9.4%.

What was sequenced was blood. The chain uses TRBV14 and TRBJ2-3; D uncertain. The sequence was obtained from a woman between 18 and 29 years old with Graves' hyperthyroidism. For the CDR3, the DNA is TGTGCCAGCAGCCAAGTTAGAACAGATACGCAGTATTTT. Translating gives CASSQVRTDTQYF.